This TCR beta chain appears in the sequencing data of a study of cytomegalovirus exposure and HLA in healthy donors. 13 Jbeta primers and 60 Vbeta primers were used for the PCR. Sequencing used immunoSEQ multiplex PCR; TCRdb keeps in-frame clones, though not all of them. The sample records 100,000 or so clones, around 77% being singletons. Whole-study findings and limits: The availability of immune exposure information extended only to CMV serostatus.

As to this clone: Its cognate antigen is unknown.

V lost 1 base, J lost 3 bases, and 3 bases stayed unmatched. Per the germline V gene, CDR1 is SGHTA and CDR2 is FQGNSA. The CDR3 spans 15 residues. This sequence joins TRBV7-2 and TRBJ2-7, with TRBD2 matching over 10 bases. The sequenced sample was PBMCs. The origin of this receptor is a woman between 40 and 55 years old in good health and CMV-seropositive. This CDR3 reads CASSLGAGGLYEQYF. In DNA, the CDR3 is TGTGCCAGCAGCTTAGGAGCGGGGGGGCTCTACGAGCAGTACTTC.